A selection of T cell receptor beta chains follows, all from one sample in a study of metastatic and nonmetastatic thyroid tumors. With MiXCR, TCRdb reprocessed the PCR reads. The repertoire includes about 92,000 clones, under 15% of them detected once, and 3.6% sits in the top ten. Input material: blood. The source is a female donor with papillary thyroid cancer or a benign thyroid nodule (not recorded which). Some clones in this sample may be carry-over from other donors' samples. The CDR3 runs from the conserved cysteine through the conserved F or W. The order of the fields is J gene, V gene, CDR3 protein.

>TRBJ1-2|TRBV30
CAWSGAGGPYGYTF
>TRBJ1-6|TRBV5-1
CASSLGVTNSPLHF
>TRBJ2-1|TRBV5-1
CASSLGPGRNEQFF
>TRBJ1-4|TRBV5-1
CASSLDTGTANEKLFF
>TRBJ2-2|TRBV10-3
CAISDRWDRADTGELFF
>TRBJ2-1|TRBV10-1
CASSKGQGIYNEQFF
>TRBJ1-3|TRBV19
CASSIRGSGNTIYF
>TRBJ1-1|TRBV18
CASSRTGQNTEAFF
>TRBJ2-2|TRBV10-3
CAISQIWATGHSNTGELFF
>TRBJ2-5|TRBV3-1
CASSQGYSGVQETQYF
>TRBJ2-3|TRBV10-3
CAISELWTGSTSSTDTQYF
>TRBJ1-1|TRBV27
CASSLSMNTEAFF
>TRBJ1-5|TRBV19
CASRDGKINQPQHF
>TRBJ2-7|TRBV20-1
CSARRGRASGVLRQYF
>TRBJ2-2|TRBV6-2/TRBV6-3
CASRWDRGSTNTGELFF
>TRBJ2-7|TRBV3-1
CASSQRSYEQYF
>TRBJ1-4|TRBV7-9
CASRAGTANEKLFF
>TRBJ2-7|TRBV5-6
CASSFGGIRYEQYF
>TRBJ2-2|TRBV6-6
CASSYSLAGAPFELFF
>TRBJ2-2|TRBV20-1
CSARDGNTGELFF
>TRBJ2-7|TRBV6-2/TRBV6-3
CASNLQGASSREQYF
>TRBJ1-2|TRBV6-2/TRBV6-3
CASSTLQGVGNYGYTF
>TRBJ1-1|TRBV4-2
CASSQDVGLEAFF
>TRBJ1-6|TRBV19
CASNLASSYNSPLHF
>TRBJ1-6|TRBV9
CASSASGQGNSPLHF
>TRBJ2-5|TRBV28
CASSLGSSRGETQYF
>TRBJ2-7|TRBV20-1
CSATGTSGKTAYEQYF
>TRBJ2-7|TRBV15
CATSRAASVGYEQYF
>TRBJ1-6|TRBV28
CASSLLAESSYNSPLHF
>TRBJ1-2|TRBV24-1
CATILRGGGYTF
>TRBJ2-7|TRBV11-1
CASSLFPSWTLSYEQYF
>TRBJ1-5|TRBV19
CDPPIWTGGRQPQHF
>TRBJ1-1|TRBV4-1
CASSQRVSTVNTEAFF
>TRBJ1-2|TRBV2
CASSEAAGGASYGYTF
>TRBJ2-1|TRBV20-1
CSACDGGAIDEQFF
>TRBJ2-6|TRBV6-6
CASSYGGVSSGANVLTF